These T cell receptor beta chains were read from a single sample in a study of cytomegalovirus exposure and HLA in healthy donors. Here immunoSEQ multiplex PCR was the method, and the copy in TCRdb shows in-frame clones only, minus some. The sample data list tens of thousands of clones. The sample comprised PBMCs. Receptors originate from a young man in good health and CMV-seropositive. CDR3s include the opening cysteine and the closing phenylalanine or tryptophan. D genes are given only for firm matches.

-,TRBV6-1,TRBJ2-7,TGTGCCAGCAGTGAGACAACCTACGAGCAGTACTTC,CASSETTYEQYF
TRBD1,TRBV28,TRBJ2-7,TGTGCCAGCAGTGACCCGGGACAGGGATTGGCCGAGCAGTACTTC,CASSDPGQGLAEQYF
-,TRBV29-1,TRBJ1-2,TGCAGCGTTGTGGCAGGGGATGGCTACACCTTC,CSVVAGDGYTF
-,TRBV29-1,TRBJ2-4,TGCAGCGTCGAGGGGGGGGAGCTAGCCAAAAACATTCAGTACTTC,CSVEGGELAKNIQYF
TRBD1,TRBV9,TRBJ2-6,TGTGCCAGCAGCGGCTACAGGGGTATCTCTGGGGCCAACGTCCTGACTTTC,CASSGYRGISGANVLTF
TRBD1,TRBV6-5,TRBJ1-2,TGTGCCAGCAGCCTTTTGGGACAGGTCTATGGCTACACCTTC,CASSLLGQVYGYTF
TRBD1,TRBV13,TRBJ1-1,TGTGCCTATAGACAGGGAACTGAAGCTTTCTTT,CAYRQGTEAFF
TRBD1,TRBV7-2,TRBJ1-5,TGTGCCAGCAGCTTAGGGGGACAGGGGGGCCAGCCCCAGCATTTT,CASSLGGQGGQPQHF
-,TRBV6-1,TRBJ1-2,TGTGCCAGCAGCCCCAAAATCACGGTGAACTATGGCTACACCTTC,CASSPKITVNYGYTF
TRBD1,TRBV4-1,TRBJ2-1,TGCGCCAGCAGCCAAACGGACAGGGATCTCAATGAGCAGTTCTTC,CASSQTDRDLNEQFF
-,TRBV11-2,TRBJ1-5,TGTGCCAGCAGCTTAGTCGGTGTCCAACGCTCACCCCAGCATTTT,CASSLVGVQRSPQHF
-,TRBV7-3,TRBJ2-2,TGTGCCAGCAGCCGCTACCGGACATTACCCACCGGGGAGCTGTTTTTT,CASSRYRTLPTGELFF
-,TRBV7-9,TRBJ2-1,TGTGCCAGCAGCCCCATGGGCGGGCAAGCCTACAATGAGCAGTTCTTC,CASSPMGGQAYNEQFF
-,TRBV6-1,TRBJ2-1,TGTGCCAGCAGTGAAAGGGTTTGGGGGGATGAGGAGCAGTTCTTC,CASSERVWGDEEQFF
TRBD2,TRBV9,TRBJ2-1,TGTGCCAGCAGCCCCCGGGACTACCACAATGAGCAGTTCTTC,CASSPRDYHNEQFF
-,TRBV5-4,TRBJ2-3,TGTGCCAGCAGCCTCCTTACTTCAACAGATACGCAGTATTTT,CASSLLTSTDTQYF
-,TRBV6-5,TRBJ2-2,TGTGCCAGCAGTCAGCAAAGTGCGGCCGGGGAGCTGTTTTTT,CASSQQSAAGELFF
-,TRBV5-1,TRBJ1-1,TGCGCCAGCAGCTTGGGGCCCGGGGGGGTTAACACTGAAGCTTTCTTT,CASSLGPGGVNTEAFF
-,TRBV5-1,TRBJ2-7,TGCGCCAGCAGCTTGGATGAGGGGGCCTACGAGCAGTACTTC,CASSLDEGAYEQYF
-,TRBV9,TRBJ1-5,TGTGCCAGCAGCGTAGGGACAGCGAATCAGCCCCAGCATTTT,CASSVGTANQPQHF
TRBD1,TRBV19,TRBJ2-7,TGTGCCAGTAGTACCCGACAGGGGGCGGGCGAGCAGTACTTC,CASSTRQGAGEQYF
TRBD1,TRBV11-2,TRBJ2-5,TGTGCCAGCAGCTTAAATTCCCCGACAGGGTGGTCGGAGACCCAGTACTTC,CASSLNSPTGWSETQYF
-,TRBV7-2,TRBJ2-7,TGTGCCAGCAGCTTAGCGGGAGGGGGAGGCCCCTACGAGCAGTACTTC,CASSLAGGGGPYEQYF
-,TRBV5-1,TRBJ1-1,TGCGCCAGCAGCTTGGCGGGGGGTGGCACTGAAGCTTTCTTT,CASSLAGGGTEAFF
TRBD1,TRBV6-6,TRBJ1-5,TGTGCCAGCAGTCCCTGGGACAGGGAGGGGCAGCCCCAGCATTTT,CASSPWDREGQPQHF
TRBD2,TRBV5-1,TRBJ2-5,TGCGCCAGCAGCTTGGCCGGGGGGGAAGAGACCCAGTACTTC,CASSLAGGEETQYF
TRBD1,TRBV18,TRBJ2-7,TGTGCCAGCTCACCGGGGACAGCGATCTTATACGAGCAGTACTTC,CASSPGTAILYEQYF
TRBD1,TRBV6-1,TRBJ1-1,TGTGCCAGCAGTGAAGCGCAGGGACAGGGGACTGAAGCTTTCTTT,CASSEAQGQGTEAFF